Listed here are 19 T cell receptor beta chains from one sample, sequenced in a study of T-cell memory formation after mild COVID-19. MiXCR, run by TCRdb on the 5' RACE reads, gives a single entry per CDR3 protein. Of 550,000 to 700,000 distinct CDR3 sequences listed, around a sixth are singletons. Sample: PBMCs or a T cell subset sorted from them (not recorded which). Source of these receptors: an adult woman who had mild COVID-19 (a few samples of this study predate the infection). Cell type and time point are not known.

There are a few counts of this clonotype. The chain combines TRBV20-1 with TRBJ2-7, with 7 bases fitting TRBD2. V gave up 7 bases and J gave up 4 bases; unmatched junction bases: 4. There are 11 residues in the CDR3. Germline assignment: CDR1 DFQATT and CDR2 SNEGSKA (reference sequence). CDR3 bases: TGCAGTGTGTCTAGCGGATACGAGCAGTACTTC. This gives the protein CSVSSGYEQYF.

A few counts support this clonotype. DNA for the CDR3: TGTGCCAGCAGCGCCACGGGCTCTCTGGGGCACAATGAGCAGTTCTTC. Translation: CASSATGSLGHNEQFF. This sequence joins TRBV3-1 and TRBJ2-1; D perhaps matches TRBD1 (5 bases). Trimming took off 5 bases at V and 5 bases at J, with 19 bases between the two ends. The CDR3 extends over 16 amino acids. Germline assignment: CDR1 LGHDT and CDR2 YNNKEL (reference sequence).

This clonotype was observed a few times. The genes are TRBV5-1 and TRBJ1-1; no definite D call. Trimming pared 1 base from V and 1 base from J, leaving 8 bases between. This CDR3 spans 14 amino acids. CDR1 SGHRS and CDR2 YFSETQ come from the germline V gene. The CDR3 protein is CASSLMSGNTEAFF. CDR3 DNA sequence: TGCGCCAGCAGCTTGATGTCGGGGAACACTGAAGCTTTCTTT.

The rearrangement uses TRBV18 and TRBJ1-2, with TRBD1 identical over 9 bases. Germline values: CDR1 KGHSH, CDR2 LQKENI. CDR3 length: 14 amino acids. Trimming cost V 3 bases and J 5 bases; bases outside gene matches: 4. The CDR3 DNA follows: TGTGCCAGCTCACCTGCCGGGACAGGGTATGGCTACACCTTC. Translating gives CASSPAGTGYGYTF.

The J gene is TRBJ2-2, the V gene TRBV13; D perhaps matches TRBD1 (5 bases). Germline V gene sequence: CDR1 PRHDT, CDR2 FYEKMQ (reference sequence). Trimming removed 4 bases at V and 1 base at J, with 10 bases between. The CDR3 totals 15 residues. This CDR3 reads CASSYNRLNTGELFF. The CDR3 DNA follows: TGTGCCAGCAGCTATAACAGGCTGAACACCGGGGAGCTGTTTTTT.

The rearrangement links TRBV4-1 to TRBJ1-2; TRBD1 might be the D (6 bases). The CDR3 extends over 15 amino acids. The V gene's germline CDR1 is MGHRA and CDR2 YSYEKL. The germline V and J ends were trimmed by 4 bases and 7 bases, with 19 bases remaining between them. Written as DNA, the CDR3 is TGCGCCAGCAGCCCTGGGGACACCGTTCCCCGTGGCTACACCTTC. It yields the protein CASSPGDTVPRGYTF.

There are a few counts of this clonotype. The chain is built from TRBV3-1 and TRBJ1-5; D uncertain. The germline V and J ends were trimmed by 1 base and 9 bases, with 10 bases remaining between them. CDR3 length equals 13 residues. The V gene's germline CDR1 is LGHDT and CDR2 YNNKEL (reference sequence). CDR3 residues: CASSQGGGRPQHF. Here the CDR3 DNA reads TGTGCCAGCAGCCAAGGAGGTGGGAGGCCCCAGCATTTT.

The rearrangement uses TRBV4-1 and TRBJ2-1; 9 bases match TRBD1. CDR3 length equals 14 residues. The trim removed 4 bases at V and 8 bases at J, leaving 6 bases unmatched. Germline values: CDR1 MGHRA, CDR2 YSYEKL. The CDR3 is CASSRTGVVDEQFF. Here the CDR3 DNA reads TGCGCCAGCAGCCGGACAGGGGTCGTCGATGAGCAGTTCTTC.

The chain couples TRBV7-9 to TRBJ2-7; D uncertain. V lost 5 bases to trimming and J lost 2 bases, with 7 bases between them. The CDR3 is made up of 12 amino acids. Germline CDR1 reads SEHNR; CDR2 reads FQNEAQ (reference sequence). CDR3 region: CASSRATYEQYF. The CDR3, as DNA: TGTGCCAGCAGCCGGGCCACCTACGAGCAGTACTTC. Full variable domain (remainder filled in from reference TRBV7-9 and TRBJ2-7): DTGVSQNPRHKITKRGQNVTFRCDPISEHNRLYWYRQTLGQGPEFLTYFQNEAQLEKSRLLSDRFSAERPKGSFSTLEIQRTEQGDSAMYLCASSRATYEQYFGPGTRLTVT.

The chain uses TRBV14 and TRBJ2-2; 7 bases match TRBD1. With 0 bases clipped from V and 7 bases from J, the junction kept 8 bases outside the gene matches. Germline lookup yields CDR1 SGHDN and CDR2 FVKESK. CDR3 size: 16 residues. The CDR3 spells CASSQEGDRVIGELFF. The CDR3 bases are TGTGCCAGCAGCCAAGAGGGGGACAGAGTCATCGGGGAGCTGTTTTTT. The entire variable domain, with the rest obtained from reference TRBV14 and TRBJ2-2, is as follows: EAGVTQFPSHSVIEKGQTVTLRCDPISGHDNLYWYRRVMGKEIKFLLHFVKESKQDESGMPNNRFLAERTGGTYSTLKVQPAELEDSGVYFCASSQEGDRVIGELFFGEGSRLTVL.

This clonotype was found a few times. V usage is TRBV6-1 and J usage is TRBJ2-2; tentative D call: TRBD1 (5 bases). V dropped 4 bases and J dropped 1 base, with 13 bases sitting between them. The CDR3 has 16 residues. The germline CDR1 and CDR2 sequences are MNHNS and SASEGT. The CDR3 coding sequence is TGTGCCAGCAGTGCCTATAGACAGTGGAACACCGGGGAGCTGTTTTTT. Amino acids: CASSAYRQWNTGELFF.

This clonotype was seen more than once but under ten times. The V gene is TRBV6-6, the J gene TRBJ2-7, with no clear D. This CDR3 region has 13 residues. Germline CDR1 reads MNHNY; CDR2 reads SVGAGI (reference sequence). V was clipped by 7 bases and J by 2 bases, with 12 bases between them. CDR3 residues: CASTPGVPYEQYF. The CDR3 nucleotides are TGTGCCAGCACCCCCGGAGTTCCCTACGAGCAGTACTTC.

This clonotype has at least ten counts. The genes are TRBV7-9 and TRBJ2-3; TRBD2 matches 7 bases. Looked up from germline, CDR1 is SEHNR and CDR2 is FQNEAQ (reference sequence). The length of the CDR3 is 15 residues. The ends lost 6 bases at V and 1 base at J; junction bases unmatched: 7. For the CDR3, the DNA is TGTGCCAGCAGTTCCCCAGGGAGGGGCACAGATACGCAGTATTTT. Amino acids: CASSSPGRGTDTQYF.

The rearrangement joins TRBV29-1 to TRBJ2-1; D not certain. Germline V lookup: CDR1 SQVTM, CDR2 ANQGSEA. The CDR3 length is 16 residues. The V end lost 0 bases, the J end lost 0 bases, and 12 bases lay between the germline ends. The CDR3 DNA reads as TGCAGCGTTGAAGATCCTAAGCCAAGCTCCTACAATGAGCAGTTCTTC. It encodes CSVEDPKPSSYNEQFF.

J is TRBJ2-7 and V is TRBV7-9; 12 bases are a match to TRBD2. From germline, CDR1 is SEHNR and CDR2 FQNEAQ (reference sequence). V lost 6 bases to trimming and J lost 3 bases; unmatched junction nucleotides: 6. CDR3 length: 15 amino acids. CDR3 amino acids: CASRPTSGGSYEQYF. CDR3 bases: TGTGCCAGCAGGCCAACTAGCGGGGGGAGCTACGAGCAGTACTTC.

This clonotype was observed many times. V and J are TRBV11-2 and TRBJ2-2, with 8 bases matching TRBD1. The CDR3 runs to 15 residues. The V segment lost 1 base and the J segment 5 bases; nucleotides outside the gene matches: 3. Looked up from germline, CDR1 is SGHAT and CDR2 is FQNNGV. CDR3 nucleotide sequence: TGTGCCAGCAGCTTAGTCAGGGGGCGGACCGGGGAGCTGTTTTTT. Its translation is CASSLVRGRTGELFF.

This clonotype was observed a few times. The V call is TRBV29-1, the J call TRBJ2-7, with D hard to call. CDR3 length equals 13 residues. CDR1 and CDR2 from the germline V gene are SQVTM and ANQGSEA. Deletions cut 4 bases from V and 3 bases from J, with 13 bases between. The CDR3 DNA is TGCAGCGTTGTATGGGAAATCGGCTACGAGCAGTACTTC. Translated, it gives CSVVWEIGYEQYF.

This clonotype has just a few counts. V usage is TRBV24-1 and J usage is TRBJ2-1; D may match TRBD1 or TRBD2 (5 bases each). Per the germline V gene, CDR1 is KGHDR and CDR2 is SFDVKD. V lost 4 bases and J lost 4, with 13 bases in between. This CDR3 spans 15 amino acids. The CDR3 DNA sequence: TGTGCCACCAGTGACTCTTGGGACGGGTACAATGAGCAGTTCTTC. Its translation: CATSDSWDGYNEQFF.

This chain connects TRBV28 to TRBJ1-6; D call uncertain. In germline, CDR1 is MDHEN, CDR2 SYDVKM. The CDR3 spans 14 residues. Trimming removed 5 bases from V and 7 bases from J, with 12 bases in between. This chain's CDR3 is CASSSYSRNSPLHF. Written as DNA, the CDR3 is TGTGCCAGCAGTAGCTATTCGCGGAATTCACCCCTCCACTTT.